A single sample gave rise to the 21 T cell receptor beta chains below, sequenced in a study of radiotherapy plus CTLA-4 blockade in lung cancer. This table comes from immunoSEQ multiplex PCR, and its TCRdb copy is limited to in-frame clones, with some not included. In the table there are roughly 13,000 clones, about 89% of which are singletons. This specimen consisted of peripheral blood, obtained from a patient treated with radiotherapy plus ipilimumab. Receptors were obtained from a human donor with non-small cell lung cancer that progressed on radiotherapy plus ipilimumab. Some clones in this sample may be carry-over from other donors' samples.

The V and J genes are TRBV9 and TRBJ2-1, with D possibly TRBD2 on 5 matching bases. The V end lost 4 bases, the J end lost 6 bases, and 17 bases lay between the germline ends. The V gene's germline CDR1 is SGDLS and CDR2 YYNGEE. The CDR3 is 15 residues long. CDR3 DNA sequence: TGTGCCAGCAGCCTGGGCCCCCTCGGGGTCAATGAGCAGTTCTTC. Its protein product is CASSLGPLGVNEQFF.

This chain connects TRBV7-9 to TRBJ2-1; TRBD2 aligns across 10 bases. The length of the CDR3 is 15 residues. Germline V CDR1 and CDR2: SEHNR, FQNEAQ (reference sequence). The trim removed 5 bases at V and 6 bases at J, leaving 7 bases unmatched. The CDR3 is CASSMLAGVVNEQFF. The DNA for the CDR3 is TGTGCCAGCAGCATGCTAGCGGGAGTTGTCAATGAGCAGTTCTTC.

The chain links TRBV19 to TRBJ1-2, with 7 bases matching TRBD1. The length of the CDR3 is 13 residues. The germline V gene has CDR1 LNHDA and CDR2 SQIVND (reference sequence). J gave up 4 bases and V 3 bases, and 2 bases lay outside the gene matches. The CDR3 DNA is TGTGCCAGTAGTATGACAGGGCTCTATGGCTACACCTTC. Translating gives CASSMTGLYGYTF.

This sequence joins TRBV15 and TRBJ2-5; 10 bases map to TRBD2. The J segment lost 5 bases and the V segment lost 1 base, leaving 16 bases of the junction unmatched. Germline CDR1 is LNHNV and CDR2 is YYDKDF (reference sequence). This CDR3 is 19 amino acids long. The CDR3 spells CATSRAAGGGAGGHETQYF. The CDR3 DNA sequence: TGTGCCACCAGCAGAGCCGCGGGGGGGGGAGCGGGAGGGCACGAGACCCAGTACTTC.

This clone was observed a few times. The rearrangement links TRBV15 to TRBJ2-1, with 9 bases lining up with TRBD2. Germline V gene sequence: CDR1 LNHNV, CDR2 YYDKDF (reference sequence). Trimming at V came to 1 base and at J to 3 bases, leaving 4 bases not matched to a gene. This CDR3 contains 16 residues. The CDR3 bases are TGTGCCACCAGCAGAGTAGCGGGGGCCCACTACAATGAGCAGTTCTTC. Amino acids: CATSRVAGAHYNEQFF.

Worth noting for this clone: The same CDR3 is also encoded by other DNA sequences in this sample. This chain uses TRBV6-4 with TRBJ2-2; perhaps TRBD1 as D (5 bases). This CDR3 is built from 14 residues. Germline V gene data show CDR1 as MRHNA and CDR2 as SNTAGT. The V gene lost 0 bases and the J gene lost 3 bases, with 5 bases spanning the gap. The CDR3 spells CASSDSGDTGELFF. The CDR3 DNA reads TGTGCCAGCAGTGACTCAGGGGACACCGGGGAGCTGTTTTTT.

The chain couples TRBV30 to TRBJ2-1, with TRBD2 matching 14 bases. This CDR3 is built from 16 residues. Germline V gene data show CDR1 as GTSNPN and CDR2 as SVGIG (reference sequence). V lost 2 bases, J lost 6 bases, and 6 bases stayed unmatched. The CDR3 reads CAWSPMGLAGVNEQFF. CDR3 coding DNA: TGTGCCTGGAGTCCGATGGGACTAGCGGGGGTCAATGAGCAGTTCTTC.

This clone was seen only a few times. The chain joins TRBV27 to TRBJ2-5; 9 nucleotides match TRBD2. Germline V gene data show CDR1 as MNHEY and CDR2 as SMNVEV (reference sequence). The CDR3 has 15 residues. Trimming removed 4 bases from V and 5 bases from J; junction bases left unmatched: 8. The CDR3 nucleotides are TGTGCCAGCAGTTATCTAGCGGGAAGGAGGGAGACCCAGTACTTC. It yields the protein CASSYLAGRRETQYF.

This sequence joins TRBV5-5 and TRBJ2-7; D not certain. This CDR3 region has 11 residues. The germline V gene encodes CDR1 SGHKS and CDR2 YYEKEE (reference sequence). Trimming took off 7 bases at V and 1 base at J, with 6 bases between the two ends. Written as DNA, the CDR3 is TGTGCCAGCTTAAATTCCTACGAGCAGTACTTC. Residues: CASLNSYEQYF.

J is TRBJ2-3 and V is TRBV5-4; 15 nucleotides match TRBD2. Germline V gives CDR1 SGHNT, CDR2 YYREEE (reference sequence). V was clipped by 3 bases and J by 4 bases; unmatched bases: 6. The CDR3 extends over 17 amino acids. CDR3 residues: CASSSGTSGRTPDTQYF. The CDR3 region has the DNA TGTGCCAGCAGCTCGGGGACTAGCGGGAGGACCCCAGATACGCAGTATTTT.

The count of this clone is one. The gene calls are TRBV25-1 and TRBJ1-6; 9 nucleotides agree with TRBD1. Germline V gives CDR1 MGHDK, CDR2 SYGVNS. V lost 8 bases and J lost 7; bases outside the gene matches: 9. The CDR3 has 15 residues. CDR3 bases: TGTGCCAGCCGGCCCACAGGGGGCGGCAATTCACCCCTCCACTTT. This sequence encodes CASRPTGGGNSPLHF. Full variable domain (rest looked up from reference TRBV25-1 and TRBJ1-6): EADIYQTPRYLVIGTGKKITLECSQTMGHDKMYWYQQDPGMELHLIHYSYGVNSTEKGDLSSESTVSRIRTEHFPLTLESARPSHTSQYLCASRPTGGGNSPLHFGNGTRLTVT.

The chain links TRBV7-6 to TRBJ1-5, with D tentatively TRBD1 (5 bases). The V and J ends lost 5 bases and 7 bases respectively, with 21 bases between them. CDR3 length: 16 amino acids. Germline assignment: CDR1 SGHVS and CDR2 FNYEAQ. The CDR3 loop reads CASSQNGATGGQPQHF. The CDR3 DNA reads as TGTGCCAGCAGCCAGAATGGGGCTACAGGAGGGCAGCCCCAGCATTTT.

The gene calls are TRBV9 and TRBJ2-5; D unclear. From germline, CDR1 is SGDLS and CDR2 YYNGEE. This CDR3 is 13 amino acids long. V was trimmed by 2 bases and J by 2 bases, leaving 7 bases between them. The CDR3 coding sequence is TGTGCCAGCAGCGTCCAGAAACAAGAGACCCAGTACTTC. It translates to CASSVQKQETQYF.

The V and J genes are TRBV7-2 and TRBJ1-5; D unclear. Germline CDR1 is SGHTA and CDR2 is FQGNSA. CDR3 length: 14 amino acids. Trimming pared 4 bases from V and 3 bases from J, leaving 10 bases between. In DNA form, the CDR3 reads TGTGCCAGCAGCTATCAGCGTCTCAATCAGCCCCAGCATTTT. Translating it yields CASSYQRLNQPQHF.

The chain joins TRBV5-4 to TRBJ2-7; TRBD1 agrees at 7 bases. Per the germline V gene, CDR1 is SGHNT and CDR2 is YYREEE (reference sequence). V lost 4 bases to trimming and J lost 0 bases; unmatched junction nucleotides: 7. The CDR3 runs to 15 residues. CDR3 DNA sequence: TGTGCCAGCAGCCCCCCGGGACAGAGCTCCTACGAGCAGTACTTC. Protein: CASSPPGQSSYEQYF.

The rearrangement uses TRBV28 and TRBJ2-1; TRBD2 agrees at 10 bases. The CDR3 is made up of 16 amino acids. Losses at the gene ends were 7 bases for V and 1 base for J; bases not matched to a gene: 7. Per the germline V gene, CDR1 is MDHEN and CDR2 is SYDVKM. The CDR3 DNA follows: TGTGCCAGCACCCCGCTAGCGGGAGTTTCCTACAATGAGCAGTTCTTC. Protein sequence: CASTPLAGVSYNEQFF.

The chain joins TRBV10-3 to TRBJ1-1; D might be TRBD1 (5 bases). The germline V gene has CDR1 ENHRY and CDR2 SYGVKD. V was pared by 7 bases and J by 6 bases, with 12 bases between. This CDR3 region has 12 residues. The CDR3, as DNA: TGTGCCATCAAAGACAGTGGACCTGAAGCTTTCTTT. Its translation is CAIKDSGPEAFF.

This clone was observed a single time. The chain carries TRBV6-1 and TRBJ1-6; D is uncertain. Germline V gene lookup returns CDR1 MNHNS and CDR2 SASEGT. Trimming pared 1 base from V and 0 bases from J, leaving 13 bases between. The CDR3 is 18 amino acids. CDR3 sequence reads: CASSEEQSTPSYNSPLHF. The CDR3 region has the DNA TGTGCCAGCAGTGAAGAACAGTCAACCCCCTCCTATAATTCACCCCTCCACTTT.

This clone showed up just once. The chain has TRBV30 and TRBJ1-1; D remains ambiguous. V lost 4 bases to trimming and J lost 4 bases, with 13 bases between them. The CDR3 consists of 13 residues. CDR1 and CDR2 from the germline V gene are GTSNPN and SVGIG (reference sequence). The CDR3 DNA is TGTGCCTGGAATCCGGGCCGGGGCACTGAAGCTTTCTTT. Translated, it gives CAWNPGRGTEAFF.

The rearrangement links TRBV6-1 to TRBJ1-2; 8 nucleotides align to TRBD1. Looked up from germline, CDR1 is MNHNS and CDR2 is SASEGT. V was pared by 8 bases and J by 7 bases, with 9 bases of the junction left unmatched. CDR3 size: 13 residues. In nucleotides, the CDR3 is TGTGCCAGCGGGGACAGGCTCTCGCCTGGCTACACCTTC. It yields the protein CASGDRLSPGYTF.

This clone was observed a single time. The chain links TRBV5-1 to TRBJ2-1; TRBD2 might be the D (6 bases). The germline V gene has CDR1 SGHRS and CDR2 YFSETQ. CDR3 length: 15 residues. The V and J ends lost 4 bases and 7 bases respectively, with 18 bases between them. CDR3 protein: CASSLAAGPNNEQFF. The DNA for the CDR3 is TGCGCCAGCAGCCTGGCTGCGGGGCCGAATAATGAGCAGTTCTTC.